The TCR beta chain described here comes from a study of cytomegalovirus exposure and HLA in healthy donors. The CDR3 is 14 residues long. With V trimmed by 2 bases and J by 3 bases, 2 bases remained unmatched. Germline V gives CDR1 SGHRS, CDR2 YFSETQ. TCRdb keeps only in-frame clones here, not all; method: immunoSEQ multiplex PCR. The table includes around 190,000 clones, approximately 78% detected once. Specimen: PBMCs. This TCR derives from a woman younger than 45 in good health and CMV-seronegative. The chain carries TRBV5-1 and TRBJ2-3, with 8 bases lining up with TRBD2. The CDR3 spells CASSLAGATDTQYF. DNA for the CDR3: TGCGCCAGCAGCTTAGCGGGAGCAACAGATACGCAGTATTTT.